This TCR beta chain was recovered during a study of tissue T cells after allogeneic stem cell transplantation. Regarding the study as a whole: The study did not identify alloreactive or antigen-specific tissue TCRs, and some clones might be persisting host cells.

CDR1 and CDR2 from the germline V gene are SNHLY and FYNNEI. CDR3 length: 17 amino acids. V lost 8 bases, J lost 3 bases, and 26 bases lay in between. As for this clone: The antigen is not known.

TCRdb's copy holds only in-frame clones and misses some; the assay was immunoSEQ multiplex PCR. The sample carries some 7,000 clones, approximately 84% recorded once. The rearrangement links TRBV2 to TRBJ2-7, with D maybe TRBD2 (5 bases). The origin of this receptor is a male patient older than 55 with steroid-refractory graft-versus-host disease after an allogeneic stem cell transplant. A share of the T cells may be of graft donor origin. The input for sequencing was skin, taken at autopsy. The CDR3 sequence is CASQWTRTDQKHYEQYF. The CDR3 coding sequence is TGTGCCAGCCAATGGACTCGAACCGATCAAAAACACTACGAGCAGTACTTC.